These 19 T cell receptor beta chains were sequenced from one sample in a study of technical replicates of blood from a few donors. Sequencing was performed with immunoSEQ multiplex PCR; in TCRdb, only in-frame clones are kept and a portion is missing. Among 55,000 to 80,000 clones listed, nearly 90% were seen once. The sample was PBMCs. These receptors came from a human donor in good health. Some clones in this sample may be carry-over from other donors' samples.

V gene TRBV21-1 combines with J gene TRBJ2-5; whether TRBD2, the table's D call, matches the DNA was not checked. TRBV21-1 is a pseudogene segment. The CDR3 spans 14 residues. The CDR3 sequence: CARRVGGRGETQYF. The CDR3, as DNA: TGTGCCAGACGGGTCGGCGGGAGGGGAGAGACCCAGTACTTC.

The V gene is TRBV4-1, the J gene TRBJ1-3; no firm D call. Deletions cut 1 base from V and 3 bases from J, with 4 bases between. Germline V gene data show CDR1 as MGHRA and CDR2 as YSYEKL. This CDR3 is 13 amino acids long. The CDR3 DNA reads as TGCGCCAGCAGCCAAGGCGGTGGAAACACCATATATTTT. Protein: CASSQGGGNTIYF.

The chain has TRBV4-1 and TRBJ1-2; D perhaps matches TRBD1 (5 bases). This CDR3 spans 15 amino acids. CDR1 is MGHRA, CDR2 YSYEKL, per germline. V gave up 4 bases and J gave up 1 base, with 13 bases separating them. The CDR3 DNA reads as TGCGCCAGCAGCCCCGAAGGGGCAATTAACTATGGCTACACCTTC. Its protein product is CASSPEGAINYGYTF.

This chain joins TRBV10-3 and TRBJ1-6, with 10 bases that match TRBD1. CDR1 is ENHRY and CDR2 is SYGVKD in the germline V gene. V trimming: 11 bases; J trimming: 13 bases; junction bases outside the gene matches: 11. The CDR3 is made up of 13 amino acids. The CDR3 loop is CAASGTGDRPLHF. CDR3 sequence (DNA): TGTGCCGCCTCAGGGACAGGGGATAGGCCCCTCCACTTT.

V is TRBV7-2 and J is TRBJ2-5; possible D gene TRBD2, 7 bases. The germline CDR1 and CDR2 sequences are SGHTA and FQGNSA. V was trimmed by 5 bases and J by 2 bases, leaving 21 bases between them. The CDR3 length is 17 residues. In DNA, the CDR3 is TGTGCCAGCAGCCACTGGAGGGGCGGGGGCCGTCAAGAGACCCAGTACTTC. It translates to CASSHWRGGGRQETQYF.

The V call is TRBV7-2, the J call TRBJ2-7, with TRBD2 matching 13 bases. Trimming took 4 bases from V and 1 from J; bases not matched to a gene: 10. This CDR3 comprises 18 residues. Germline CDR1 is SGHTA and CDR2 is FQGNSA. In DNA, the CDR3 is TGTGCCAGCAGCTCACGTACGACTAGCGGGGGGCGGTCCTACGAGCAGTACTTC. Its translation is CASSSRTTSGGRSYEQYF.

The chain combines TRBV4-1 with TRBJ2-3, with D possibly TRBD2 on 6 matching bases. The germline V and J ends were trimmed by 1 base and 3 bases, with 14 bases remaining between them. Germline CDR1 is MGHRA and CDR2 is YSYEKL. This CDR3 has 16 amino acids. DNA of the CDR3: TGCGCCAGCAGCCAAGGTGGCGGGATCGGAACAGATACGCAGTATTTT. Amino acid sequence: CASSQGGGIGTDTQYF.

CDR3 bases: TGTGCCAGCAGATATAGGGGGCGGGACCCATCCTACGAGCAGTACTTC. Translating it yields CASRYRGRDPSYEQYF. The gene calls are TRBV12-1 and TRBJ2-7; the DNA was not compared with TRBD1, the D call given in the table. TRBV12-1 is shown as a pseudogene. This CDR3 contains 16 residues.

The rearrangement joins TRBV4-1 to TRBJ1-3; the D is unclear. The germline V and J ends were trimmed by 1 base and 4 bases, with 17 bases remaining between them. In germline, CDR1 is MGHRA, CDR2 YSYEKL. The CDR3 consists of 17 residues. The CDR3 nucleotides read TGCGCCAGCAGCCAAGGACCCGCTAAGGAGTTCGGAAACACCATATATTTT. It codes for CASSQGPAKEFGNTIYF.

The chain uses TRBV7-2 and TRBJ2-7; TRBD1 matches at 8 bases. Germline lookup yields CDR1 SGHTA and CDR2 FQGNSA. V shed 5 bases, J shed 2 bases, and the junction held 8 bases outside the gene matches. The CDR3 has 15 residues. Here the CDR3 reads CASSQDRERTYEQYF. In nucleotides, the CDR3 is TGTGCCAGCAGCCAGGACAGGGAGAGGACCTACGAGCAGTACTTC.

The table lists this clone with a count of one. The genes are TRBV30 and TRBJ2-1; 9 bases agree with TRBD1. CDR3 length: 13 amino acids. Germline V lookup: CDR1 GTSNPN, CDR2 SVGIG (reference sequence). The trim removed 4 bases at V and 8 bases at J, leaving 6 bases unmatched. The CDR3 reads CAWNLDRGDEQFF. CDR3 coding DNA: TGTGCCTGGAACCTGGACAGGGGCGATGAGCAGTTCTTC.

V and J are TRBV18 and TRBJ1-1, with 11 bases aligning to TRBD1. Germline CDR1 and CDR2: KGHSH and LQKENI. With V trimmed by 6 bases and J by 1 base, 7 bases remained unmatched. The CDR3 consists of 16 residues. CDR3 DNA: TGTGCCAGCTCGCCTGGACAGGGGGCCGGGAACACTGAAGCTTTCTTT. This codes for CASSPGQGAGNTEAFF.

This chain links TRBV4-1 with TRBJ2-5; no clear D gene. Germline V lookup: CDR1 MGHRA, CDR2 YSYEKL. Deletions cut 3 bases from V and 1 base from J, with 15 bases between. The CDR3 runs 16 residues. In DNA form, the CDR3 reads TGCGCCAGCAGCCAGCAATACGGAGACGGCCAAGAGACCCAGTACTTC. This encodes CASSQQYGDGQETQYF.

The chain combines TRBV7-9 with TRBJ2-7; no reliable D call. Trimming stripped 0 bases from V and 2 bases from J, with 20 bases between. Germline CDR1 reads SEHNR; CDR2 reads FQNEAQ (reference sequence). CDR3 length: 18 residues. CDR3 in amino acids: CASSLAGGIALIPYEQYF. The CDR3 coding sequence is TGTGCCAGCAGCTTAGCTGGCGGCATCGCCCTTATTCCCTACGAGCAGTACTTC.

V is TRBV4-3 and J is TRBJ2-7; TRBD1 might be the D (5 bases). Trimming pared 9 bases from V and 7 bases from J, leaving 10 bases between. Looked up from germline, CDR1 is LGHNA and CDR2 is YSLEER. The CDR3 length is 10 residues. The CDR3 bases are TGCGCCAGTCCGCAGGGTGAGCAGTACTTC. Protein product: CASPQGEQYF.

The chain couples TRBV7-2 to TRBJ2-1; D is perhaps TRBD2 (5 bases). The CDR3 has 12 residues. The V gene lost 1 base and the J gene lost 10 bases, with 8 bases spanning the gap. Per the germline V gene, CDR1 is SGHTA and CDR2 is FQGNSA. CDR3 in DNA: TGTGCCAGCAGCTTAGGAGGCGGGGAGCAGTTCTTC. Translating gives CASSLGGGEQFF. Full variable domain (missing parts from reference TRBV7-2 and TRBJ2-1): GAGVSQSPSNKVTEKGKDVELRCDPISGHTALYWYRQSLGQGLEFLIYFQGNSAPDKSGLPSDRFSAERTGGSVSTLTIQRTQQEDSAVYLCASSLGGGEQFFGPGTRLTVL.

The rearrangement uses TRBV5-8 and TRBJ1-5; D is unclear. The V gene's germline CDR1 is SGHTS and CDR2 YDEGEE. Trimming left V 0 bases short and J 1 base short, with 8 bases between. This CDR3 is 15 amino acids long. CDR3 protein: CASSLAGLSNQPQHF. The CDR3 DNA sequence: TGTGCCAGCAGCTTGGCGGGGTTGAGCAATCAGCCCCAGCATTTT.

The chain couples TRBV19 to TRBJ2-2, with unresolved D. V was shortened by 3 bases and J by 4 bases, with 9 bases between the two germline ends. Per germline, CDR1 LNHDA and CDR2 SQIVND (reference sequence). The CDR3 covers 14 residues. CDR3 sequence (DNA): TGTGCCAGTAGTATCTTAGCTGGCACCGGGGAGCTGTTTTTT. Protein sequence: CASSILAGTGELFF.

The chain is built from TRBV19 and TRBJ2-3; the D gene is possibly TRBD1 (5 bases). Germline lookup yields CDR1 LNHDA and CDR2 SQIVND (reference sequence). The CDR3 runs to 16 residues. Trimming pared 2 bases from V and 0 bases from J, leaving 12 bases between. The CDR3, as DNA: TGTGCCAGTAGTATATGGGGCACTCCTAGCACAGATACGCAGTATTTT. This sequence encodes CASSIWGTPSTDTQYF.